The next 5 T cell receptor beta chains were all read from a single sample in a study of tumor T cells in aggressive B-cell lymphoma. Profiling relied on immunoSEQ multiplex PCR, and the TCRdb table lists in-frame clones only, not all of them. The data hold about 5,600 clones, with approximately 82% observed a single time. Sequences were obtained from tumor tissue. The receptors derive from an adult with diffuse large B cell lymphoma.

The sample holds one count of this clone. The chain links TRBV27 to TRBJ2-2; TRBD2 aligns across 8 bases. Trimming at V came to 8 bases and at J to 7 bases, leaving 12 bases not matched to a gene. Germline V gene data show CDR1 as MNHEY and CDR2 as SMNVEV (reference sequence). The CDR3 spans 15 residues. In DNA form, the CDR3 reads TGTGCCAGCGCCACGGGGGGGAGACGGATCGGGGAGCTGTTTTTT. As protein: CASATGGRRIGELFF.

This rearrangement joins TRBV5-1 to TRBJ2-3; 9 positions match TRBD2. Losses at the gene ends were 7 bases for V and 2 bases for J; bases not matched to a gene: 5. Per the germline V gene, CDR1 is SGHRS and CDR2 is YFSETQ. The CDR3 sequence is 14 residues long. The CDR3 sequence is CASRREGPTDTQYF. The CDR3 DNA sequence: TGCGCCAGCCGGCGGGAGGGCCCCACAGATACGCAGTATTTT.

This clone was observed once. The chain uses TRBV18 and TRBJ2-7; 8 bases are shared with TRBD1. The CDR3 is made up of 14 amino acids. From germline, CDR1 is KGHSH and CDR2 LQKENI. J lost 2 bases, V lost 1 base, and 1 base had no gene match. In DNA, the CDR3 is TGTGCCAGCTCACCACTGGACAGGGCCTACGAGCAGTACTTC. Translating gives CASSPLDRAYEQYF.

This chain joins TRBV6-5 and TRBJ2-5; TRBD2 aligns across 9 bases. The CDR3 totals 15 residues. The germline V gene has CDR1 MNHEY and CDR2 SVGAGI. V was clipped by 2 bases and J by 5 bases; unmatched bases: 6. The DNA of the CDR3 is TGTGCCAGCAGTTACGGCGGGAGGGCCGATGAGACCCAGTACTTC. This translates into CASSYGGRADETQYF.

The chain uses TRBV18 and TRBJ2-1; 10 nucleotides align to TRBD2. This CDR3 region has 15 residues. Germline values: CDR1 KGHSH, CDR2 LQKENI. Unmatched junction bases numbered 7, after V lost 6 bases and J lost 5 bases. CDR3 in DNA: TGTGCCAGCTCTAGGCTAGCGGGAGAGAACAATGAGCAGTTCTTC. The encoded protein is CASSRLAGENNEQFF.